This TCR beta chain appears in the sequencing data of a study of molecular identifiers for immune sequencing clone quantification. V dropped 10 bases and J dropped 0; count of bases not matched to a gene: 18. Germline loops: CDR1 SNHLY, CDR2 FYNNEI. This CDR3 region has 17 residues. Sorting captured naive CD8 T cells as CD8+CD4-CCR7+CD45RA+. This clonotype was recorded at least ten times. MiXCR, run by TCRdb on the PCR reads, gives a single entry per CDR3 protein. This table holds about 320,000 distinct CDR3 sequences, roughly 23% found once. The V call is TRBV2, the J call TRBJ2-7, with TRBD2 identical over 7 bases. The TCR comes from a human donor in good health. Some libraries in this study had Jurkat cell RNA spiked in. What was sequenced was naive CD8+ T cells from blood, with Jurkat cell RNA spiked in. As for subset: FACS-sorted CD8+CD4-CCR7+CD45RA+ naive T cells. CDR3 sequence reads: CANAVASGQTSSYEQYF. In nucleotides, the CDR3 is TGTGCCAACGCTGTGGCTAGCGGCCAAACTAGCTCCTACGAGCAGTACTTC.